What follows is one T cell receptor beta chain and its context. V lost 4 bases, J lost 5 bases, and 14 bases stayed unmatched. This CDR3 has 16 residues. CDR1 is SGHRS and CDR2 is YFSETQ in the germline V gene. The protocol was immunoSEQ multiplex PCR, while the TCRdb copy is restricted to in-frame clones and leaves out a portion. Counted here are under 450,000 clones, approximately 89% occurring once; the ten biggest clones make up 1.3%. This specimen belongs to a study of blood T cell repertoires in COVID-19. Recruitment covered about two dozen US areas and drew participants whose ages spanned roughly 18 to 100 years. Clinical history as reported by participants underpinned cohort assignment. Recovered Cohort 3 donors showed two negative PCRs, clearance, or symptom resolution.

This sequence was found in a man younger than 40 who had recovered from COVID-19. The rearrangement joins TRBV5-1 to TRBJ2-5, with 7 positions matching TRBD1. Sequencing input: PBMCs or T cells enriched from blood (not recorded which). In DNA, the CDR3 is TGCGCCAGCAGCCTCGGGGACAGCCTCTCCGGGGAGACCCAGTACTTC. Translation: CASSLGDSLSGETQYF.